This T cell receptor (beta chain) is from a study of vaccination effects on CD4 cells after COVID-19. As to this clone: Antigen unknown.

The ViraFEST assay expanded antigen-specific CD4+ T cells with viral peptide pools before sequencing. Scientists isolated CD4+ T cells after an approximately 10-day culture period ended. Participants each got two BNT162b2 or mRNA-1273 vaccine doses. Recipients of the vaccine had no prior SARS-CoV-2 infection and negative nucleocapsid antibodies. A few million PBMC were seeded per well and grown in the presence of around 10 IU/ml IL-2 and about 10 ug/ml peptides. On day 3 and again on day 7, half the medium was replaced with IL-2 medium. The study's findings and limits: Late post-vaccination samples showed marked contraction of infection- and vaccine-induced clones.

This CDR3 contains 17 residues. The V gene lost 2 bases and the J gene lost 5 bases, with 21 bases spanning the gap. Germline V gene data show CDR1 as KGHSH and CDR2 as LQKENI. This table comes from immunoSEQ multiplex PCR, and its TCRdb copy is limited to in-frame clones, with some not included. This sample has 25,000 to 35,000 clones, with around 67% found just once. The gene calls are TRBV18 and TRBJ2-5; the D gene could be TRBD1 or TRBD2 (6 bases each). Here the sequenced sample was CD4+ T cells from PBMCs cultured with HCoV-NL63 spike peptides, taken after COVID-19 vaccination. The TCR originated in a human donor who received a COVID-19 vaccine. Here the CDR3 DNA reads TGTGCCAGCTCACCATACGGCAACAGGGAGGATGCGGAGACCCAGTACTTC. This translates into CASSPYGNREDAETQYF.